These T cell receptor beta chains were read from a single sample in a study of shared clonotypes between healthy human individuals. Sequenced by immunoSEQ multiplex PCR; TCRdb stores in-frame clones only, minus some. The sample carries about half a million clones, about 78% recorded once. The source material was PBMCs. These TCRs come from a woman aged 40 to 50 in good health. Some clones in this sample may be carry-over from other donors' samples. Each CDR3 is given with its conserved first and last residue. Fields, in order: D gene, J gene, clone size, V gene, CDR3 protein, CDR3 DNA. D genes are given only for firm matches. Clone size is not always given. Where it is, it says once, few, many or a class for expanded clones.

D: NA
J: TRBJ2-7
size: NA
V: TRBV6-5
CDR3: CASSYSPYEQYF
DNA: TGTGCCAGCAGTTACTCGCCCTACGAGCAGTACTTC

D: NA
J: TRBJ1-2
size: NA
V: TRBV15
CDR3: CATSRDRFVDGHTF
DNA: TGTGCCACCAGCAGAGACAGATTTGTGGATGGCCACACCTTC

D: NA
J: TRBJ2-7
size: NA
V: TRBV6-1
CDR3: CASSEGPRSYEQYF
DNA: TGTGCCAGCAGTGAAGGGCCCCGCTCCTACGAGCAGTACTTC

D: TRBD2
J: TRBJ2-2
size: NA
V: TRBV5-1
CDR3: CASSLAGLAGGRLGTGELFF
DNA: TGCGCCAGCAGCTTGGCCGGACTAGCGGGAGGGCGGCTGGGCACCGGGGAGCTGTTTTTT

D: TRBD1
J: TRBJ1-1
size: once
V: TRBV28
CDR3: CASIIGGPGGVAFF
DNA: TGTGCCAGCATTATCGGGGGCCCAGGGGGGGTAGCTTTCTTT

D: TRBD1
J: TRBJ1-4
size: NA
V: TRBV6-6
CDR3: CASSSRGQIEKLFF
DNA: TGTGCCAGCAGTTCAAGGGGGCAAATTGAAAAACTGTTTTTT

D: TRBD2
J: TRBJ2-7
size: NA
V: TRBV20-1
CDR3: CSSGRRYEQYF
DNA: TGCAGTAGCGGGAGGAGATACGAGCAGTACTTC

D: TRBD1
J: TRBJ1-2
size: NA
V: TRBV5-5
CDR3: CASSLDTRDRGWNGYTF
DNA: TGTGCCAGCAGCTTGGACACCCGGGACAGGGGATGGAATGGCTACACCTTC

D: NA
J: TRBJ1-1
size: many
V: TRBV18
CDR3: CASSLYMWTEAFF
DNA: TGTGCCAGCTCATTATACATGTGGACTGAAGCTTTCTTT

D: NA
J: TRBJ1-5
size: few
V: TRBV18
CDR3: CASSPQGNQPQHF
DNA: TGTGCCAGCTCACCTCAGGGCAATCAGCCCCAGCATTTT

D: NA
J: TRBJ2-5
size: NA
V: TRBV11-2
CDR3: CASSLNGETQYF
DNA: TGTGCCAGCAGCTTGAATGGGGAGACCCAGTACTTC

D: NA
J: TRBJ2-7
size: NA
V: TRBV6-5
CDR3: CASSPAGPYEQYF
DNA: TGTGCCAGCAGCCCGGCAGGGCCCTACGAGCAGTACTTC

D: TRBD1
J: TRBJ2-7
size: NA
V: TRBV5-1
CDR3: CASSSTGTGASEQYF
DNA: TGCGCCAGCAGCTCGACCGGGACAGGGGCTTCCGAGCAGTACTTC

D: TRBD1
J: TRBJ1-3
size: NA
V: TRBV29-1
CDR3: CSVGQGARGEDTIYF
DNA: TGCAGCGTTGGGCAGGGGGCGCGAGGAGAGGACACCATATATTTT

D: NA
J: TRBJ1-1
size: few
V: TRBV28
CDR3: CASSSITGTGMNTEAFF
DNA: TGTGCCAGCAGTTCAATTACAGGGACTGGGATGAACACTGAAGCTTTCTTT

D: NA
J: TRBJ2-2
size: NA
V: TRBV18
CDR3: CASSLMFDTGELFF
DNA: TGTGCCAGCTCGTTGATGTTCGACACCGGGGAGCTGTTTTTT

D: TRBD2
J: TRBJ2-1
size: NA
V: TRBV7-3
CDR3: CASSPWTSGKNNEQFF
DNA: TGTGCCAGCAGCCCTTGGACTAGCGGGAAGAACAATGAGCAGTTCTTC

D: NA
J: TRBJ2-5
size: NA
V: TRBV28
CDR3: CASSLTRLETQYF
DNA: TGTGCCAGCAGTTTAACTAGATTAGAGACCCAGTACTTC

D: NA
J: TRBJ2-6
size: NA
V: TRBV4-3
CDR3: CASSQERGTGANVLTF
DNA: TGCGCCAGCAGCCAAGAAAGGGGGACTGGGGCCAACGTCCTGACTTTC

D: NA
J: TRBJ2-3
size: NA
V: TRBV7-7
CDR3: CASSLGEGTDTQYF
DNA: TGTGCCAGCAGCTTAGGAGAGGGCACAGATACGCAGTATTTT

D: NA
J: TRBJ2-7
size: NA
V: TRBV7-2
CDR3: CASSQAPGKGYEQYF
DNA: TGTGCCAGCAGCCAAGCCCCAGGGAAGGGCTACGAGCAGTACTTC

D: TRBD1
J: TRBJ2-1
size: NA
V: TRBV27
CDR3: CASSPDRGSYNEQFF
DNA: TGTGCCAGCAGTCCCGACAGGGGTTCTTACAATGAGCAGTTCTTC

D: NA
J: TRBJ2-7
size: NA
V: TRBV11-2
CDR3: CASSLDRSEQYF
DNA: TGTGCCAGCAGCTTAGATCGTTCCGAGCAGTACTTC

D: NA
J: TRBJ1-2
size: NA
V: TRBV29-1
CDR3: CSGGSEGYTF
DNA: TGCAGCGGCGGGAGCGAGGGCTACACCTTC

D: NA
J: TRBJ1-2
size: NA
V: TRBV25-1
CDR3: CASSYGTGSGYTF
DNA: TGTGCCAGCAGTTATGGCACCGGCAGCGGCTACACCTTC

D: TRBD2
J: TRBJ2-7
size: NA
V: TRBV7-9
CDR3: CASSTYGTSRSSYEQYF
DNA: TGTGCCAGCAGCACCTATGGGACTAGCCGGAGCTCCTACGAGCAGTACTTC

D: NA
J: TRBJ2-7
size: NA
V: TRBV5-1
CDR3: CASSLGRQGHRSEQYF
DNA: TGCGCCAGCAGCTTGGGGCGCCAGGGGCATAGGAGCGAGCAGTACTTC

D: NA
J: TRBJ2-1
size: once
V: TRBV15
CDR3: CATSLGTFNYNEQFF
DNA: TGTGCCACCAGCCTGGGCACGTTCAATTACAATGAGCAGTTCTTC

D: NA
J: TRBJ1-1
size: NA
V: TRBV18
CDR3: CASSPPSAAGLGTEAFF
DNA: TGTGCCAGCTCACCCCCTTCGGCTGCAGGGCTGGGCACTGAAGCTTTCTTT